This TCR beta chain was found in a study of lymphopenia after photon versus proton radiotherapy. A remark on this clone: Its matching antigen is unknown.

V dropped 6 bases and J dropped 3 bases, with 21 bases sitting between them. This CDR3 region has 17 residues. Per the germline V gene, CDR1 is KGHSH and CDR2 is LQKENI. Study-wide results and limits: Post-nadir diversity loss with photons came from oligoclonal expansion, particularly CD8+ Temra cells. Larger post-nadir TCR diversity loss correlated inversely with survival in deceased patients. Only patients who died were analyzed for survival; proton advantage is unproven.

TCRdb's copy holds only in-frame clones and misses some; the assay was immunoSEQ multiplex PCR. The profile shows 45,000 to 65,000 clones, around 90% of them singletons. The rearrangement uses TRBV18 and TRBJ1-3; possibly TRBD1 for D (6 bases). This receptor was taken from a woman aged 35 to 49 with cholangiocarcinoma. The sample in question was peripheral blood, obtained from a patient treated with photon-based radiotherapy. The CDR3 loop reads CASSLQVTGRHGNTIYF. The CDR3 nucleotides are TGTGCCAGCTCCCTTCAGGTCACAGGGAGGCATGGAAACACCATATATTTT.